Each of the 12 T cell receptor beta chains below was sequenced from the same sample in a study of CD8 T cells in ankylosing spondylitis. Findings of the study overall: One TCR beta motif, made up of roughly eight highly homologous variants, appeared characteristic of ankylosing spondylitis blood.

TCRdb recomputed calls from the 5' RACE reads with MiXCR, one row per CDR3 protein. The sample shows roughly 700,000 distinct CDR3 sequences, around a fifth of them seen only once. Their cognate antigens are unknown. The sequenced sample was blood, either unsorted or a sorted T cell fraction (not recorded which). These TCRs come from a male donor with ankylosing spondylitis.

V gene TRBV7-6 combines with J gene TRBJ2-1, with 10 bases identical to TRBD2. From germline, CDR1 is SGHVS and CDR2 FNYEAQ. The trim removed 4 bases at V and 8 bases at J, leaving 14 bases unmatched. The CDR3 loop spans 17 amino acids. The CDR3 DNA follows: TGTGCCAGCAGCTCACCTGTGTCTAGCGGGAGCCTGGATGAGCAGTTCTTC. It translates to CASSSPVSSGSLDEQFF.

The chain uses TRBV9 and TRBJ2-3; 7 bases map to TRBD1. V lost 4 bases, J lost 2 bases, and 7 bases stayed unmatched. The CDR3 has 15 residues. Looked up from germline, CDR1 is SGDLS and CDR2 is YYNGEE. The CDR3 DNA follows: TGTGCCAGCAGCCCGTCCGGGACAGACACAGATACGCAGTATTTT. Encoded protein: CASSPSGTDTDTQYF.

This clonotype was picked up a small number of times. The chain has TRBV20-1 and TRBJ1-1; TRBD1 might be the D (5 bases). Trimming took off 6 bases at V and 1 base at J, with 15 bases between the two ends. The CDR3 extends over 14 amino acids. Per the germline V gene, CDR1 is DFQATT and CDR2 is SNEGSKA (reference sequence). The CDR3 DNA is TGCAGTGCCTATCACCAGGGTACGAACACTGAAGCTTTCTTT. The encoded protein is CSAYHQGTNTEAFF.

This clonotype was counted a few times. V usage is TRBV28 and J usage is TRBJ1-5; D gene uncertain. This CDR3 contains 17 residues. Per the germline V gene, CDR1 is MDHEN and CDR2 is SYDVKM. Between the trimmed V and J ends, which lost 6 bases and 0 bases, there was a span of 18 bases. The CDR3 region has the DNA TGTGCCAGCAGCTACCCCGGCGTAATGCATAGCAATCAGCCCCAGCATTTT. Translating gives CASSYPGVMHSNQPQHF.

There are a few counts of this clonotype. The chain couples TRBV6-2 or TRBV6-3 to TRBJ2-2; TRBD1 matches at 7 bases. The J segment lost 2 bases and the V segment lost 2 bases, leaving 8 bases of the junction unmatched. This CDR3 is 17 amino acids long. Germline V lookup: CDR1 MNHEY, CDR2 SVGEGT. CDR3 loop: CASSYLLRQGNTGELFF. The CDR3 DNA reads as TGTGCCAGCAGTTACCTCCTACGACAGGGAAACACCGGGGAGCTGTTTTTT.

The rearrangement uses TRBV19 and TRBJ2-1, with TRBD1 matching over 10 bases. Germline CDR1 reads LNHDA; CDR2 reads SQIVND (reference sequence). The CDR3 loop spans 18 amino acids. Losses at the gene ends were 3 bases for V and 1 base for J; bases not matched to a gene: 9. CDR3 amino acids: CASSITGTGVGSYNEQFF. CDR3 nucleotides: TGTGCCAGTAGTATCACGGGGACAGGGGTGGGGTCCTACAATGAGCAGTTCTTC.

J is TRBJ1-1 and V is TRBV4-1; D perhaps matches TRBD1 (6 bases). The V end lost 0 bases, the J end lost 1 base, and 21 bases lay between the germline ends. This CDR3 spans 19 amino acids. CDR1 MGHRA and CDR2 YSYEKL come from the germline V gene. DNA for the CDR3: TGCGCCAGCAGCCAAGAGAGAGGGGGGGTCGGAAGCGAGAACACTGAAGCTTTCTTT. It specifies CASSQERGGVGSENTEAFF.

The V gene is TRBV5-1, the J gene TRBJ2-3; 7 nucleotides match TRBD2. Trimming cost V 1 base and J 0 bases; bases outside gene matches: 8. This CDR3 is built from 17 residues. CDR1 and CDR2 (germline): SGHRS, YFSETQ. CDR3 sequence reads: CASSLRVAGSSTDTQYF. CDR3 nucleotides: TGCGCCAGCAGCTTGAGGGTAGCGGGCTCCAGCACAGATACGCAGTATTTT.

This clonotype has more than one count but fewer than ten. V gene TRBV12-3 or TRBV12-4 combines with J gene TRBJ2-7, with a tentative D call TRBD1 (7 bases). Trimming stripped 6 bases from V and 9 bases from J, with 21 bases between. The CDR3 spans 14 residues. CDR3 coding DNA: TGTGCCAGCAGGATGGAGGGGGCGCAGGTCGGGCAGTACTTC. Its protein is CASRMEGAQVGQYF.

This clonotype appeared a few times. The chain has TRBV20-1 and TRBJ2-2, with D perhaps TRBD2 (6 bases). Trimming removed 4 bases from V and 4 bases from J, with 16 bases in between. The CDR3 is 15 amino acids. Germline V gives CDR1 DFQATT, CDR2 SNEGSKA (reference sequence). CDR3 residues: CSATRTKRATGELFF. The CDR3 DNA follows: TGCAGTGCTACCCGGACCAAGCGGGCCACCGGGGAGCTGTTTTTT.

This clonotype was counted only a few times. V and J are TRBV20-1 and TRBJ1-2; D perhaps matches TRBD1 (6 bases). V was pared by 4 bases and J by 8 bases, with 14 bases between. This CDR3 comprises 12 residues. The V gene's germline CDR1 is DFQATT and CDR2 SNEGSKA (reference sequence). CDR3 loop: CSAIVQGVGYTF. CDR3 nucleotide sequence: TGCAGTGCTATCGTACAGGGAGTCGGCTACACCTTC.

The V and J genes are TRBV16 and TRBJ1-6; TRBD1 might be the D (6 bases). From germline, CDR1 is KGHSY and CDR2 FQNENV. Trimming stripped 4 bases from V and 0 bases from J, with 10 bases between. CDR3 size: 16 residues. The CDR3 spells CASSREDSSYNSPLHF. CDR3 bases: TGTGCCAGCAGCCGGGAGGACAGCTCCTATAATTCACCCCTCCACTTT.